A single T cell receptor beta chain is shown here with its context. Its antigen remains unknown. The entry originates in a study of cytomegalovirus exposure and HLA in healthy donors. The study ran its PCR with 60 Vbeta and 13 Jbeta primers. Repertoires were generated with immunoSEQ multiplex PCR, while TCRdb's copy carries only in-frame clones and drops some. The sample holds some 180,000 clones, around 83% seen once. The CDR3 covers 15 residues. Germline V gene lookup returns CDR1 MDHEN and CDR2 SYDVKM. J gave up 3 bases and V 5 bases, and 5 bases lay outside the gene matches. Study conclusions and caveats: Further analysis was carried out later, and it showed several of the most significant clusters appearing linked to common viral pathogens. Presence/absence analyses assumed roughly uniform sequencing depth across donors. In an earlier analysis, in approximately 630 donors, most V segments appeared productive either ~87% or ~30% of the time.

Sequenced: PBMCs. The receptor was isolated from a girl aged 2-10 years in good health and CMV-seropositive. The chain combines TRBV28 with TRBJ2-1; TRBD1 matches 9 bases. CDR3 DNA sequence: TGTGCCAGCAGTCCAGGACAGGGGAACTACAATGAGCAGTTCTTC. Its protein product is CASSPGQGNYNEQFF.